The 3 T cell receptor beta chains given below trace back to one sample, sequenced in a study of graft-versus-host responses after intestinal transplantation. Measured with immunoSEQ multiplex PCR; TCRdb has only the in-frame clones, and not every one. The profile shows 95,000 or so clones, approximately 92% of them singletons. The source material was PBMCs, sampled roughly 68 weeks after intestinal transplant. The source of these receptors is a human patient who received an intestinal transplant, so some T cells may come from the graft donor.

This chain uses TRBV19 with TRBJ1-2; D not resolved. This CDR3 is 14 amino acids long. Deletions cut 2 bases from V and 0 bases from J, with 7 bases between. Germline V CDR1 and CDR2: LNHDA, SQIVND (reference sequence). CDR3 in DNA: TGTGCCAGTAGTATATCTTCAGCTAACTATGGCTACACCTTC. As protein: CASSISSANYGYTF.

CDR3: CASSFRDPGDYGYTF. As DNA, the CDR3 is TGTGCCAGCAGTTTCCGGGACCCCGGGGACTATGGCTACACCTTC. The chain combines TRBV28 with TRBJ1-2; possible D gene TRBD1, 5 bases. V lost 3 bases, J lost 3 bases, and 14 bases lay in between. There are 15 residues in the CDR3. Germline V gene lookup returns CDR1 MDHEN and CDR2 SYDVKM.

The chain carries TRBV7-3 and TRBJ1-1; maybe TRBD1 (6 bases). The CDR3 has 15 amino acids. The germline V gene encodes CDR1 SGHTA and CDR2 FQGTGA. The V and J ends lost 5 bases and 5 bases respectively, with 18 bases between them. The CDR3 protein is CASSLRGGDITEAFF. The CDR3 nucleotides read TGTGCCAGCAGCCTACGAGGTGGGGACATAACTGAAGCTTTCTTT.